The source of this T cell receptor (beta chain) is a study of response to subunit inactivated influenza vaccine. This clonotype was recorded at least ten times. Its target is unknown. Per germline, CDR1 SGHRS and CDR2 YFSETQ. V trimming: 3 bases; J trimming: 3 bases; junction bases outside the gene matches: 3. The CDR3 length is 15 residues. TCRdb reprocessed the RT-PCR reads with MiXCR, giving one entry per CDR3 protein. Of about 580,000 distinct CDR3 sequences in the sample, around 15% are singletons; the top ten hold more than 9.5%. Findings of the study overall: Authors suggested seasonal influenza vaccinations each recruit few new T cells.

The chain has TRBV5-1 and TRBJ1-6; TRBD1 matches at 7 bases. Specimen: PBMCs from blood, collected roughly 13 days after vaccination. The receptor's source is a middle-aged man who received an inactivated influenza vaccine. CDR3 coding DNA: TGCGCCAGCAGCTCGGGGGACAGCTATAATTCACCCCTCCACTTT. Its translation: CASSSGDSYNSPLHF.